Listed here are 10 T cell receptor beta chains from one sample, sequenced in a study of blood T cell repertoires in COVID-19. Clones were read by immunoSEQ multiplex PCR, and TCRdb kept only the in-frame ones, dropping some. The data contain about 170,000 clones, more than 75% of them singletons. Sample: peripheral blood. Receptors were obtained from a man younger than 30 with COVID-19, enrolled during active disease.

This chain uses TRBV5-4 with TRBJ2-1; 10 nucleotides agree with TRBD1. CDR1 and CDR2 from the germline V gene are SGHNT and YYREEE (reference sequence). V lost 7 bases and J lost 9; bases outside the gene matches: 7. The CDR3 loop spans 13 amino acids. The CDR3 DNA is TGTGCCAGCGCGGGACAGGGGATTCGTGAGCAGTTCTTC. This codes for CASAGQGIREQFF.

This sequence joins TRBV9 and TRBJ1-6; 7 nucleotides align to TRBD1. After removal of 0 bases from V and 7 bases from J, the junction contained 4 bases not matched to a gene. Germline assignment: CDR1 SGDLS and CDR2 YYNGEE. The CDR3 extends over 15 amino acids. In DNA, the CDR3 is TGTGCCAGCAGCGTAGCCGCAGGGGGAAATTCACCCCTCCACTTT. It codes for CASSVAAGGNSPLHF.

The gene calls are TRBV27 and TRBJ1-1; D is unclear. The CDR3 spans 10 residues. Looked up from germline, CDR1 is MNHEY and CDR2 is SMNVEV (reference sequence). The germline V and J ends were trimmed by 4 bases and 6 bases, with 3 bases remaining between them. The CDR3 spells CASSSAEAFF. The DNA for the CDR3 is TGTGCCAGCAGTTCCGCTGAAGCTTTCTTT.

The count of this clone is one. The genes are TRBV11-2 and TRBJ2-7; D perhaps matches TRBD2 (6 bases). Germline CDR1 and CDR2: SGHAT and FQNNGV. V was shortened by 5 bases and J by 6 bases, with 11 bases between the two germline ends. The CDR3 runs 12 residues. CDR3 nucleotide sequence: TGTGCCAGCAGCAAGACTAGGGCCGAGCAGTACTTC. This sequence encodes CASSKTRAEQYF.

The J gene is TRBJ2-1, the V gene TRBV24-1, with 11 positions matching TRBD2. The CDR3 has 13 amino acids. Germline V gene data show CDR1 as KGHDR and CDR2 as SFDVKD. After removal of 9 bases from V and 5 bases from J, the junction contained 2 bases not matched to a gene. CDR3 amino acids: CATGTSGNNEQFF. As DNA, the CDR3 is TGTGCCACCGGGACTAGCGGTAACAATGAGCAGTTCTTC.

This chain joins TRBV9 and TRBJ1-2, with no clear D. Germline lookup yields CDR1 SGDLS and CDR2 YYNGEE. The ends were cut back, 0 bases at V and 5 bases at J, with 8 bases in the middle. The CDR3 is made up of 13 amino acids. The DNA for the CDR3 is TGTGCCAGCAGCGTAGGGGCGGGATATGGCTACACCTTC. Residues: CASSVGAGYGYTF.

The V call is TRBV5-1, the J call TRBJ2-1, with D perhaps matching TRBD2 (5 bases). V gave up 4 bases and J gave up 9 bases, with 8 bases separating them. Germline V CDR1 and CDR2: SGHRS, YFSETQ. There are 11 residues in the CDR3. CDR3 residues: CASSAGIEQFF. Here the CDR3 DNA reads TGCGCCAGCAGCGCCGGGATTGAGCAGTTCTTC.

The V gene is TRBV28, the J gene TRBJ1-6; TRBD1 matches at 9 bases. This CDR3 contains 15 residues. V lost 2 bases and J lost 9; bases outside the gene matches: 5. Germline V lookup: CDR1 MDHEN, CDR2 SYDVKM. The CDR3 loop is CASSLGGTGSSPLHF. For the CDR3, the DNA is TGTGCCAGCAGTTTAGGTGGGACAGGGAGTTCACCCCTCCACTTT.

V gene TRBV27 combines with J gene TRBJ2-1; 14 nucleotides agree with TRBD2. There are 16 residues in the CDR3. Trimming at V came to 4 bases and at J to 15 bases, leaving 14 bases not matched to a gene. The germline V gene encodes CDR1 MNHEY and CDR2 SMNVEV (reference sequence). This CDR3 is CASSSYLGLAGGQGFF. In nucleotides, the CDR3 is TGTGCCAGCAGTTCCTATCTAGGACTAGCGGGAGGCCAAGGGTTCTTC.

The chain is built from TRBV30 and TRBJ2-4; the D gene is possibly TRBD1 (6 bases). CDR1 is GTSNPN and CDR2 is SVGIG in the germline V gene (reference sequence). Trimming pared 5 bases from V and 1 base from J, leaving 24 bases between. This CDR3 has 18 amino acids. This CDR3 reads CAWARDNRNYGAKNIQYF. In DNA, the CDR3 is TGTGCCTGGGCCCGGGACAATCGGAACTATGGGGCCAAAAACATTCAGTACTTC.